The 23 T cell receptor beta chains in this list originate from one sample, sequenced in a study of cytomegalovirus exposure and HLA in healthy donors. 60 Vbeta and 13 Jbeta primers were used in PCR. Using immunoSEQ multiplex PCR, the repertoire was profiled, and TCRdb retains in-frame clones only, with some absent. The sample lists roughly 100,000 clones, around 76% seen once, with roughly 6.9% in the top ten. The sequencing sample was made of PBMCs. These receptors were obtained from a man aged 40-50 years in good health and CMV-seropositive.

The gene calls are TRBV13 and TRBJ2-2; a possible D gene is TRBD1 (5 bases). V gave up 3 bases and J gave up 3 bases, with 8 bases separating them. Germline values: CDR1 PRHDT, CDR2 FYEKMQ (reference sequence). CDR3 length: 14 amino acids. The CDR3 DNA reads as TGTGCCAGCAGCTTTCAGGGTTACACCGGGGAGCTGTTTTTT. Translating gives CASSFQGYTGELFF.

The chain recombines TRBV28 with TRBJ2-7; D is perhaps TRBD1 (5 bases). Between the trimmed V and J ends, which lost 2 bases and 5 bases, there was a span of 13 bases. Germline CDR1 MDHEN, CDR2 SYDVKM. This CDR3 region has 14 residues. The DNA for the CDR3 is TGTGCCAGCAGTTTACCCAGGGTAAACCACGAGCAGTACTTC. It translates to CASSLPRVNHEQYF.

The chain employs TRBV11-2 and TRBJ2-5; 7 nucleotides agree with TRBD2. The CDR3 contains 15 residues. After removal of 4 bases from V and 5 bases from J, the junction contained 10 bases not matched to a gene. CDR1 is SGHAT, CDR2 FQNNGV, per germline. CDR3 DNA: TGTGCCAGCAGCTCGGCTAGCGGTATTTATGAGACCCAGTACTTC. Translating gives CASSSASGIYETQYF.

This chain links TRBV19 with TRBJ1-1; possibly TRBD1 for D (6 bases). The CDR3 spans 13 residues. V was shortened by 5 bases and J by 6 bases, with 13 bases between the two germline ends. Germline lookup yields CDR1 LNHDA and CDR2 SQIVND (reference sequence). The CDR3: CASSALGGAEAFF. CDR3 coding DNA: TGTGCCAGTAGTGCTCTTGGGGGCGCTGAAGCTTTCTTT. Drawing the rest from reference TRBV19 and TRBJ1-1, the complete variable domain is DGGITQSPKYLFRKEGQNVTLSCEQNLNHDAMYWYRQDPGQGLRLIYYSQIVNDFQKGDIAEGYSVSREKKESFPLTVTSAQKNPTAFYLCASSALGGAEAFFGQGTRLTVV.

The rearrangement uses TRBV18 and TRBJ2-1; unclear D gene. The CDR3 has 13 residues. CDR1 is KGHSH, CDR2 LQKENI, per germline. V was cut by 3 bases and J by 9 bases, with 12 bases left in between. The CDR3 spells CASSPRLAAEQFF. DNA of the CDR3: TGTGCCAGCTCACCGCGACTGGCCGCTGAGCAGTTCTTC.

This clone has only a few counts. Written as DNA, the CDR3 is TGTGCCAGCAGCTTGAGCCTAGCCTCCTACGAGCAGTACTTC. It yields the protein CASSLSLASYEQYF. The chain joins TRBV5-4 to TRBJ2-7, with D possibly matching TRBD2 (5 bases). This CDR3 contains 14 residues. V was shortened by 1 base and J by 0 bases, with 8 bases between the two germline ends. CDR1 and CDR2 (germline): SGHNT, YYREEE (reference sequence). Complete variable domain (other parts from reference TRBV5-4 and TRBJ2-7): ETGVTQSPTHLIKTRGQQVTLRCSSQSGHNTVSWYQQALGQGPQFIFQYYREEENGRGNFPPRFSGLQFPNYSSELNVNALELDDSALYLCASSLSLASYEQYFGPGTRLTVT.

The chain combines TRBV4-1 with TRBJ1-2, with D perhaps matching TRBD1 (6 bases). Trimming cost V 2 bases and J 4 bases, with 8 bases left between them. The CDR3 contains 13 residues. The germline V gene encodes CDR1 MGHRA and CDR2 YSYEKL. The CDR3 here is CASSQQGIYGYTF. DNA of the CDR3: TGCGCCAGCAGCCAACAGGGGATCTATGGCTACACCTTC.

The J gene is TRBJ2-2, the V gene TRBV11-3; a weak D match, TRBD1 (5 bases). Looked up from germline, CDR1 is SGHNT and CDR2 is YENEEA. The CDR3 consists of 17 residues. V shed 4 bases and J shed 1 base, with 16 bases lying between them. The CDR3 nucleotides are TGTGCCAGCAGCTCCGCATGGGCAGGGCAGAACACCGGGGAGCTGTTTTTT. It is translated as CASSSAWAGQNTGELFF.

The rearrangement uses TRBV6-1 and TRBJ2-2; 9 bases agree with TRBD2. Germline-derived CDR1 and CDR2 are MNHNS and SASEGT. The CDR3 is made up of 14 amino acids. The trim removed 4 bases at V and 3 bases at J, leaving 0 bases unmatched. This chain's CDR3 is CASSASGDTGELFF. CDR3 nucleotides: TGTGCCAGCAGTGCTAGCGGGGACACCGGGGAGCTGTTTTTT.

The J gene is TRBJ2-7, the V gene TRBV19; D possibly corresponds to TRBD1 (6 bases). Trimming took off 3 bases at V and 6 bases at J, with 9 bases between the two ends. Germline CDR1 reads LNHDA; CDR2 reads SQIVND (reference sequence). This CDR3 has 12 residues. Here the CDR3 reads CASSILGGEQYF. CDR3 nucleotide sequence: TGTGCCAGTAGTATTTTAGGGGGCGAGCAGTACTTC.

The chain is built from TRBV10-3 and TRBJ2-2; 13 bases map to TRBD2. The germline gives CDR1 ENHRY, CDR2 SYGVKD. V was pared by 6 bases and J by 5 bases, with 6 bases of the junction left unmatched. The CDR3 has 16 amino acids. CDR3 amino acids: CAIRPGTSGETGELFF. CDR3 nucleotide sequence: TGTGCCATCAGACCTGGGACTAGCGGGGAGACCGGGGAGCTGTTTTTT.

This chain links TRBV29-1 with TRBJ1-5; 8 bases align to TRBD1. The CDR3 length is 14 residues. V dropped 6 bases and J dropped 7; count of bases not matched to a gene: 11. Germline CDR1 and CDR2: SQVTM and ANQGSEA. The CDR3 DNA is TGCAGCGTGCAAACCGGACAGGGAAAACAGCCCCAGCATTTT. It specifies CSVQTGQGKQPQHF.

V is TRBV28 and J is TRBJ1-3, with a weak D call TRBD1 (5 bases). Trimming took 3 bases from V and 0 from J, leaving 9 bases between them. The CDR3 loop spans 15 amino acids. Germline-derived CDR1 and CDR2 are MDHEN and SYDVKM. CDR3 nucleotides: TGTGCCAGCAGTTTTCAGGGCCCCTCTGGAAACACCATATATTTT. Its protein is CASSFQGPSGNTIYF.

V is TRBV7-8 and J is TRBJ2-1; tentative D call: TRBD2 (7 bases). The V end lost 0 bases, the J end lost 2 bases, and 14 bases lay between the germline ends. The germline CDR1 and CDR2 sequences are SGHVS and FQNEAQ. CDR3 length: 17 amino acids. The CDR3 nucleotides read TGTGCCAGCAGCTTAGCAGTGGCGGGGGCCCCCTACAATGAGCAGTTCTTC. This sequence encodes CASSLAVAGAPYNEQFF.

This chain uses TRBV29-1 with TRBJ2-7; D is perhaps TRBD2 (6 bases). Germline V gene data show CDR1 as SQVTM and CDR2 as ANQGSEA. The CDR3 runs 12 residues. Between the trimmed V and J ends, which lost 6 bases and 0 bases, there was a span of 9 bases. The CDR3, as DNA: TGCAGCGTAGTTAGCGGCTCCTACGAGCAGTACTTC. This translates into CSVVSGSYEQYF.

Only a few counts were recorded for this clone. The V and J genes are TRBV6-5 and TRBJ2-7; 8 bases are shared with TRBD2. Germline V CDR1 and CDR2: MNHEY, SVGAGI. The CDR3 is 13 residues long. The junction had 6 bases not matched to a gene; V was cut back by 8 bases and J by 3 bases. CDR3 loop: CASRGLADYEQYF. CDR3 in DNA: TGTGCCAGCCGTGGACTAGCAGACTACGAGCAGTACTTC.

This clone was observed a few times. J is TRBJ1-4 and V is TRBV7-2; 9 nucleotides align to TRBD1. The CDR3 spans 15 residues. Unmatched junction bases numbered 7, after V lost 4 bases and J lost 7 bases. The germline V gene has CDR1 SGHTA and CDR2 FQGNSA. CDR3 in DNA: TGTGCCAGCAGCTCATCGGGACAGGGTACTGAAAAACTGTTTTTT. This translates into CASSSSGQGTEKLFF.

V gene TRBV11-2 combines with J gene TRBJ2-7; D may be TRBD1 (6 bases). The germline V gene has CDR1 SGHAT and CDR2 FQNNGV. This CDR3 is 15 amino acids long. V gave up 3 bases and J gave up 7 bases, with 19 bases separating them. The CDR3 DNA reads TGTGCCAGCAGCTTGCAAATACAGGGAACGGGGGAGCAGTACTTC. Translated, it gives CASSLQIQGTGEQYF.

This chain uses TRBV4-2 with TRBJ1-5, with 8 bases that match TRBD1. Germline V gene data show CDR1 as LGHNA and CDR2 as YNFKEQ. V lost 0 bases to trimming and J lost 6 bases; unmatched junction nucleotides: 13. This CDR3 has 18 residues. CDR3 in amino acids: CASSQDSRGQGASQPQHF. The CDR3 DNA sequence: TGTGCCAGCAGCCAAGATAGTCGGGGGCAGGGGGCGAGTCAGCCCCAGCATTTT.

V and J are TRBV5-4 and TRBJ1-2; D is undetermined. CDR1 is SGHNT, CDR2 YYREEE, per germline (reference sequence). Trimming took off 4 bases at V and 0 bases at J, with 7 bases between the two ends. This CDR3 comprises 13 residues. CDR3 loop: CASSTDSNYGYTF. In DNA, the CDR3 is TGTGCCAGCAGCACGGACTCTAACTATGGCTACACCTTC.

This rearrangement joins TRBV4-1 to TRBJ1-5; the D gene is possibly TRBD1 (6 bases). The CDR3 loop spans 17 amino acids. V gave up 2 bases and J gave up 2 bases, with 16 bases separating them. Germline V CDR1 and CDR2: MGHRA, YSYEKL. CDR3 residues: CASSQSPQQGRNQPQHF. Written as DNA, the CDR3 is TGCGCCAGCAGCCAATCCCCCCAACAGGGCCGCAATCAGCCCCAGCATTTT.

This chain uses TRBV27 with TRBJ2-1; 11 positions match TRBD2. Trimming took 4 bases from V and 10 from J; bases not matched to a gene: 12. CDR3 length equals 16 residues. Germline CDR1 and CDR2: MNHEY and SMNVEV (reference sequence). The CDR3 sequence: CASSSLLAGGPQEQFF. CDR3 DNA sequence: TGTGCCAGCAGTTCCCTGCTAGCGGGGGGCCCACAGGAGCAGTTCTTC.

This clone was seen only a few times. V is TRBV6-1 and J is TRBJ1-2, with D perhaps TRBD1 (6 bases). This CDR3 comprises 13 residues. The germline gives CDR1 MNHNS, CDR2 SASEGT. With 5 bases removed from V and 8 bases from J, the gap between germline ends came to 15 bases. CDR3 sequence: CASSTRGGEGYTF. CDR3 sequence (DNA): TGTGCCAGCAGTACCCGCGGGGGCGAAGGCTACACCTTC.